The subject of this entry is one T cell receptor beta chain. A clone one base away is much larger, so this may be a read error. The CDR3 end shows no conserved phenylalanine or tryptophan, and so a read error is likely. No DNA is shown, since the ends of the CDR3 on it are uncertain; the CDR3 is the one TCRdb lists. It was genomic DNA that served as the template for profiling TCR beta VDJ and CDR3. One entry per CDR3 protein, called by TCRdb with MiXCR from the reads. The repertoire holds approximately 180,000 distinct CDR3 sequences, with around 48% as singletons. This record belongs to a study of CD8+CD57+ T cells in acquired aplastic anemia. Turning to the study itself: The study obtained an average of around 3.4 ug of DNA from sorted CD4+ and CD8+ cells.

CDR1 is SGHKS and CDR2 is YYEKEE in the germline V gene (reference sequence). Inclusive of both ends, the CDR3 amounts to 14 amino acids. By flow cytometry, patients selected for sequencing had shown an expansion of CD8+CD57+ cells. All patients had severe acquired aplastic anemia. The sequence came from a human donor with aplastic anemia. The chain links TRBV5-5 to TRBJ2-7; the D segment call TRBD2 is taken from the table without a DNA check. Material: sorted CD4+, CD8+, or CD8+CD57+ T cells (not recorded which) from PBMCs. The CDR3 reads CASSQDLRESLPYS.